The sequence of this TCR beta chain was determined in a study of blood T cell repertoires in COVID-19. Looking at the study overall: The United States, Italy and Spain were the sources of the acute and convalescent COVID-19 samples.

Authors' processing steps: From reference gene primer amplification, estimates of nucleated cell counts were derived. The repertoire was sequenced with immunoSEQ multiplex PCR; TCRdb's copy has only in-frame clones and lacks some. The DNA gave D and trimming, while V, J and clone size come from that table. The sample includes 45,000 to 65,000 clones, 75% to 85% of them seen just once. Per the germline V gene, CDR1 is SGDLS and CDR2 is YYNGEE. The V segment lost 0 bases and the J segment 7 bases; nucleotides outside the gene matches: 7. CDR3 length: 15 amino acids. The chain links TRBV9 to TRBJ1-3; TRBD1 agrees at 7 bases. The origin of this receptor is a man aged 40-49 years with acute or convalescent COVID-19. Input material: peripheral blood. Written as DNA, the CDR3 is TGTGCCAGCAGCGTAGAGGGGGCAGTACGGAACACCATATATTTT. This encodes CASSVEGAVRNTIYF.